What follows are 21 T cell receptor beta chains derived from one specimen sequenced in a study of cytomegalovirus exposure and HLA in healthy donors. Both 60 Vbeta primers and 13 Jbeta primers went into the PCR. Using immunoSEQ multiplex PCR, the repertoire was profiled, and TCRdb retains in-frame clones only, with some absent. The sample consists of some 200,000 clones, 75% to 85% of them appearing once. Material for sequencing was PBMCs. The receptors come from a male donor in good health and CMV-seropositive.

The V call is TRBV28, the J call TRBJ1-1; TRBD1 agrees at 9 bases. This CDR3 has 12 residues. With V trimmed by 2 bases and J by 10 bases, 2 bases remained unmatched. Germline CDR1 MDHEN, CDR2 SYDVKM. CDR3 region: CASSLKGQGAFF. In DNA form, the CDR3 reads TGTGCCAGCAGTTTAAAGGGACAGGGAGCTTTCTTT.

J is TRBJ2-7 and V is TRBV6-5, with 12 bases aligning to TRBD1. The CDR3 length is 14 residues. With V trimmed by 5 bases and J by 3 bases, 2 bases remained unmatched. From germline, CDR1 is MNHEY and CDR2 SVGAGI. CDR3: CASSGTGGHYEQYF. DNA for the CDR3: TGTGCCAGCAGTGGGACAGGGGGCCACTACGAGCAGTACTTC.

The rearrangement links TRBV5-1 to TRBJ1-2, with TRBD1 identical over 7 bases. The CDR3 consists of 15 residues. V lost 4 bases to trimming and J lost 0 bases; unmatched junction nucleotides: 6. The V gene's germline CDR1 is SGHRS and CDR2 YFSETQ. The CDR3 nucleotides are TGCGCCAGCAGCGCAGGGACAGCTACTAACTATGGCTACACCTTC. It translates to CASSAGTATNYGYTF.

This chain uses TRBV4-1 with TRBJ2-3, with 8 positions matching TRBD2. The germline V gene has CDR1 MGHRA and CDR2 YSYEKL. This CDR3 region has 16 residues. The J segment lost 0 bases and the V segment lost 4 bases, leaving 6 bases of the junction unmatched. CDR3 amino acids: CASSLYGGASTDTQYF. The CDR3 coding sequence is TGCGCCAGCAGCCTCTACGGGGGGGCTAGCACAGATACGCAGTATTTT.

This chain joins TRBV5-4 and TRBJ2-5, with D perhaps TRBD1 (6 bases). Germline V CDR1 and CDR2: SGHNT, YYREEE (reference sequence). Trimming took off 5 bases at V and 2 bases at J, with 13 bases between the two ends. The CDR3 is made up of 14 amino acids. The CDR3 here is CASRTQGNQETQYF. The CDR3 region has the DNA TGTGCCAGCAGGACCCAGGGGAATCAAGAGACCCAGTACTTC.

Only one count was recorded for this clone. V is TRBV7-2 and J is TRBJ1-2; D may be TRBD1 (6 bases). The CDR3 is 17 residues long. In germline, CDR1 is SGHTA, CDR2 FQGNSA. V gave up 5 bases and J gave up 1 base, with 20 bases separating them. The DNA of the CDR3 is TGTGCCAGCAGCCCGCCCGGTGTCAGGGGTCGTAACTATGGCTACACCTTC. Amino acids: CASSPPGVRGRNYGYTF.

This clone has a handful of counts. This chain joins TRBV19 and TRBJ1-5; a weak D match, TRBD1 (6 bases). Germline CDR1 and CDR2: LNHDA and SQIVND (reference sequence). The CDR3 spans 15 residues. V shed 6 bases and J shed 7 bases, with 19 bases lying between them. The DNA of the CDR3 is TGTGCCAGTAGACCCGGACCCGGGACAATCCAGCCCCAGCATTTT. Translation: CASRPGPGTIQPQHF.

The gene calls are TRBV5-1 and TRBJ2-3; 11 bases are shared with TRBD2. Germline-derived CDR1 and CDR2 are SGHRS and YFSETQ. This CDR3 is built from 17 residues. V lost 4 bases, J lost 5 bases, and 12 bases stayed unmatched. DNA of the CDR3: TGCGCCAGCAGCCCCCCTAAGACTAGCGGGGAAGAAGATACGCAGTATTTT. This gives the protein CASSPPKTSGEEDTQYF.

This chain joins TRBV6-5 and TRBJ2-7; 9 bases map to TRBD1. The germline V gene has CDR1 MNHEY and CDR2 SVGAGI. With V trimmed by 4 bases and J by 1 base, 2 bases remained unmatched. The CDR3 totals 14 residues. CDR3 loop: CASSSTGGSYEQYF. The CDR3 DNA sequence: TGTGCCAGCAGTTCGACAGGGGGATCCTACGAGCAGTACTTC.

This chain uses TRBV14 with TRBJ2-4; 7 bases are shared with TRBD1. The CDR3 runs to 18 residues. Per the germline V gene, CDR1 is SGHDN and CDR2 is FVKESK. The V gene end was trimmed by 2 bases and the J gene end by 6 bases; junction bases not matched to a gene: 16. The CDR3 reads CASSQRLTGTQGRNIQYF. The CDR3 DNA sequence: TGTGCCAGCAGCCAACGATTGACAGGGACCCAAGGCAGAAACATTCAGTACTTC.

J is TRBJ1-3 and V is TRBV7-9, with D possibly TRBD1 on 5 matching bases. Trimming left V 1 base short and J 0 bases short, with 10 bases between. The CDR3 sequence is 16 residues long. The germline CDR1 and CDR2 sequences are SEHNR and FQNEAQ (reference sequence). The chain's CDR3 is CASSLGGGISGNTIYF. The CDR3 DNA reads TGTGCCAGCAGCTTAGGGGGGGGGATCTCTGGAAACACCATATATTTT. The full variable domain, completed using reference TRBV7-9 and TRBJ1-3, is DTGVSQNPRHKITKRGQNVTFRCDPISEHNRLYWYRQTLGQGPEFLTYFQNEAQLEKSRLLSDRFSAERPKGSFSTLEIQRTEQGDSAMYLCASSLGGGISGNTIYFGEGSWLTVV.

This CDR3 is CASSSTGQNYEQYF. CDR3 in DNA: TGTGCCAGCAGCTCGACAGGTCAGAACTACGAGCAGTACTTC. The chain links TRBV5-4 to TRBJ2-7; D is possibly TRBD1 (6 bases). Germline V lookup: CDR1 SGHNT, CDR2 YYREEE (reference sequence). V gave up 3 bases and J gave up 3 bases, with 13 bases separating them. The CDR3 runs to 14 residues.

The V call is TRBV5-8, the J call TRBJ2-1; 7 bases align to TRBD2. CDR1 is SGHTS and CDR2 is YDEGEE in the germline V gene. This CDR3 comprises 15 residues. V lost 4 bases, J lost 5 bases, and 9 bases stayed unmatched. CDR3 loop: CASSTGRTRDNEQFF. The CDR3 coding sequence is TGTGCCAGCAGCACCGGCAGGACTAGGGACAATGAGCAGTTCTTC.

The chain uses TRBV7-8 and TRBJ2-3; 10 bases fit TRBD2. Germline assignment: CDR1 SGHVS and CDR2 FQNEAQ. CDR3 size: 20 residues. With V trimmed by 4 bases and J by 3 bases, 19 bases remained unmatched. The DNA for the CDR3 is TGTGCCAGCAGCTCGCCTCTCCTAGCGGGGGATTACTCTTGGACAGATACGCAGTATTTT. Amino acid sequence: CASSSPLLAGDYSWTDTQYF. Complete variable domain (other parts from reference TRBV7-8 and TRBJ2-3): GAGVSQSPRYKVAKRGQDVALRCDPISGHVSLFWYQQALGQGPEFLTYFQNEAQLDKSGLPSDRFFAERPEGSVSTLKIQRTQQEDSAVYLCASSSPLLAGDYSWTDTQYFGPGTRLTVL.

The chain links TRBV7-8 to TRBJ2-1, with D possibly being TRBD2 (6 bases). In germline, CDR1 is SGHVS, CDR2 FQNEAQ. CDR3 size: 14 residues. Trimming pared 6 bases from V and 4 bases from J, leaving 13 bases between. CDR3 loop: CASSFIAGYNEQFF. CDR3 nucleotide sequence: TGTGCCAGCAGTTTCATTGCGGGGTACAATGAGCAGTTCTTC.

This chain connects TRBV19 to TRBJ2-3; tentatively, D is TRBD2 (5 bases). V lost 6 bases and J lost 6, with 13 bases in between. Germline CDR1 is LNHDA and CDR2 is SQIVND (reference sequence). CDR3 size: 13 residues. The CDR3: CASRGPGSDTQYF. CDR3 coding DNA: TGTGCCAGTAGAGGTCCGGGGTCGGATACGCAGTATTTT. Full variable domain (outside the CDR3, taken from reference TRBV19 and TRBJ2-3): DGGITQSPKYLFRKEGQNVTLSCEQNLNHDAMYWYRQDPGQGLRLIYYSQIVNDFQKGDIAEGYSVSREKKESFPLTVTSAQKNPTAFYLCASRGPGSDTQYFGPGTRLTVL.

The chain recombines TRBV18 with TRBJ1-1, with D uncertain. The CDR3 sequence is 16 residues long. Germline assignment: CDR1 KGHSH and CDR2 LQKENI. Trimming removed 5 bases from V and 0 bases from J, with 16 bases in between. CDR3 nucleotides: TGTGCCAGCTCATCTGTCGGACTCCCTATGAACACTGAAGCTTTCTTT. Its translation is CASSSVGLPMNTEAFF.

This chain connects TRBV7-6 to TRBJ2-1; 12 bases fit TRBD2. Germline V gene sequence: CDR1 SGHVS, CDR2 FNYEAQ. Trimming removed 4 bases from V and 6 bases from J; junction bases left unmatched: 10. This CDR3 is 17 amino acids long. The CDR3 region is CASSYHATSGSPNEQFF. The CDR3 coding sequence is TGTGCCAGCAGCTACCACGCGACTAGCGGGAGCCCCAATGAGCAGTTCTTC.

CDR3 nucleotide sequence: TGTGCCAGCAGCTTGGAACGGGGTGACGAGCAGTACTTC. Residues: CASSLERGDEQYF. V is TRBV5-4 and J is TRBJ2-7; tentative D call: TRBD2 (5 bases). This CDR3 is built from 13 residues. V lost 0 bases, J lost 5 bases, and 9 bases lay in between. Germline V CDR1 and CDR2: SGHNT, YYREEE (reference sequence).

The rearrangement links TRBV5-1 to TRBJ2-4; a possible D gene is TRBD1 (6 bases). Germline-derived CDR1 and CDR2 are SGHRS and YFSETQ. The CDR3 is made up of 18 amino acids. V was shortened by 0 bases and J by 1 base, with 17 bases between the two germline ends. In DNA, the CDR3 is TGCGCCAGCAGCTTGGGGCTAGCAGGGGTCGGGGCCAAAAACATTCAGTACTTC. Protein product: CASSLGLAGVGAKNIQYF.

This sequence joins TRBV7-3 and TRBJ2-3, with 7 nucleotides matching TRBD2. The length of the CDR3 is 16 residues. Germline trimming cut 5 bases from V and 3 bases from J; bases unmatched to any gene: 11. The germline gives CDR1 SGHTA, CDR2 FQGTGA. The DNA of the CDR3 is TGTGCCAGCAGCCATTATCGACTAGCCGGTACAGATACGCAGTATTTT. Its translation: CASSHYRLAGTDTQYF.